This T cell receptor beta chain was retrieved from a study of T cell responses to AZD1222 COVID-19 vaccine (dated by TCRdb to 2020 to 2022). In terms of the full investigation: TCR sequencing was performed for 230 to 250 trial participants, of whom about 200 were given two doses of AZD1222 and some 26 were given two doses of MenACWY control vaccine. Trial participants were enrolled into age subgroups of 18-55, 56-69 and 70-plus years, which contained approximately 150, 28 and 58 TCR-sequenced participants, respectively.

Study-wide conclusions, independent of this receptor: In the small 56-69-year group, the increase in depth fell short of significance, most likely because of low power. Participants were mostly white British, with more females than males. The authors suggested clonal diversity may have been underestimated. Conclusions about previously exposed vaccinees were limited because only a handful of AZD1222 recipients were SARS-CoV-2 seropositive at baseline. The vaccine-associated CD4 TCRs covered the entire spike protein, and the dominant responses fell in regions 160-218 and 743-854. Because no day 14 peak-response samples were available, the repertoires could be characterized only after the peak T cell response. Nearly half of unique spike-specific TCRs reportedly recognized epitopes outside regions mutated in the B.1.351 and B.1.1.7 variants. A significant rise in spike-specific TCR breadth and depth was observed after two AZD1222 doses relative to day 0 and relative to MenACWY recipients.

This specimen's time point label, interpreted: about 28 days (+/-7) after the second vaccine dose. AZD1222 recipients whose second dose came at about 4 weeks and those whose second dose came at about 12 weeks were combined into one group, since spike-specific TCR depth and breadth did not differ between the two schedules. Vaccinee samples came from UK trials COV001 and COV002, including a single-blind randomized controlled phase 2/3 trial of AZD1222 (ChAdOx1 nCoV-19) in healthy adults. Trial participant PBMC samples were collected at day 0 and day 28 after the second dose for TCRbeta chain sequencing. To note about this clone: Which antigen it targets is not known. Base quality data are lacking; no much larger clone is found one base away.

The CDR3 regions of human TCRbeta chains were subjected to immunosequencing. Concerning the study's data processing: TCRs in the repertoires were compared against a reference library of SARS-CoV-2-specific TCRs that had been generated with the MIRA antigen-specificity platform. Breadth was defined as the fraction of unique TCRs that were SARS-CoV-2-associated, and depth was defined as the fraction of total T cells that were SARS-CoV-2-associated. Using the MIRA data, every spike-specific TCR was mapped to the spike region that the TCR reacted to and assigned to either a CD4 or a CD8 class. Log10-transformed breadth and depth values were compared by one-way ANOVA with Sidak's multiple comparisons tests. This is the immuneACCESS table as TCRdb keeps it, with only in-frame sequences that have V and J called. A part of the clones is gone; compared with another copy, unresolved V genes explain less than half, and the rest is unexplained. The DNA gave D and trimming, while V, J and clone size come from that table. This sample lists 120,000 to 150,000 clones; approximately 90% were detected once. The ten biggest clones cover 3% to 3.5% of the sample.

Taken from cysteine to phenylalanine, the CDR3 has 14 residues. Only the CDR3 DNA is retained, 42 bases long and in frame from the first base. The germline V and J ends show losses of 9 bases and 1 base respectively, and no gene match explains 6 bases of the junction. The germline V gene (reference sequence) gives CDR1 as LNHDA and CDR2 as SQIVND. The sequenced sample was peripheral blood, obtained 28 days after the second AZD1222 dose. The origin of this receptor is an adult who received the AZD1222 COVID-19 vaccine. The rearranged chain carries TRBV19 and TRBJ1-5; 7 bases in between match TRBD1. This receptor has the CDR3 CASLGQRSNQPQHF. The DNA sequence is as follows: TGTGCCAGCCTGGGACAGCGAAGCAATCAGCCCCAGCATTTT.